Each of the 32 T cell receptor beta chains below was sequenced from the same sample in a study of identical twins. TCRdb recomputed calls from the 5' RACE reads with MiXCR, one row per CDR3 protein. The sample includes a few hundred thousand distinct CDR3 sequences, about 18% seen only once; the top ten take about 12%. The specimen sequenced was naive T cells sorted from blood. The receptors originated from a man between 45 and 60 years old in good health.

The genes are TRBV28 and TRBJ1-1, with 7 positions matching TRBD1. Germline CDR1 and CDR2: MDHEN and SYDVKM. Losses at the gene ends were 1 base for V and 1 base for J; bases not matched to a gene: 3. This CDR3 region has 15 residues. CDR3 protein: CASSLLTGRNTEAFF. The CDR3 DNA is TGTGCCAGCAGTTTATTGACAGGGCGGAACACTGAAGCTTTCTTT.

With respect to this clonotype: Given a much more abundant clone one base away, this may be a read error. The chain carries TRBV6-1 and TRBJ1-6, with D unclear. CDR1 is MNHNS and CDR2 is SASEGT in the germline V gene. This CDR3 comprises 10 residues. With 8 bases removed from V and 6 bases from J, the gap between germline ends came to 2 bases. The CDR3 DNA follows: TGTGCCAGCTTTAATTCACCCCTCCACTTT. It specifies CASFNSPLHF.

This clonotype was observed a few times. The chain has TRBV5-1 and TRBJ1-6; 7 bases map to TRBD1. The CDR3 totals 16 residues. The J segment lost 7 bases and the V segment lost 3 bases, leaving 10 bases of the junction unmatched. In germline, CDR1 is SGHRS, CDR2 YFSETQ. CDR3 nucleotides: TGCGCCAGCAGCTACAACACAGGGGACACAAATTCACCCCTCCACTTT. It specifies CASSYNTGDTNSPLHF.

This clonotype appeared a few times. This chain joins TRBV5-1 and TRBJ2-7; possibly TRBD2 for D (5 bases). Germline V gives CDR1 SGHRS, CDR2 YFSETQ. This CDR3 has 11 amino acids. With 4 bases removed from V and 6 bases from J, the gap between germline ends came to 8 bases. The CDR3 DNA reads as TGCGCCAGCAGCCTAGCAGCCGAGCAGTACTTC. Amino acids: CASSLAAEQYF. Based on the CDR3 plus reference TRBV5-1 and TRBJ2-7, the full variable domain is KAGVTQTPRYLIKTRGQQVTLSCSPISGHRSVSWYQQTPGQGLQFLFEYFSETQRNKGNFPGRFSGRQFSNSRSEMNVSTLELGDSALYLCASSLAAEQYFGPGTRLTVT.

This sequence joins TRBV5-1 and TRBJ2-3, with D tentatively TRBD2 (6 bases). The V and J ends lost 0 bases and 9 bases respectively, with 11 bases between them. Germline lookup yields CDR1 SGHRS and CDR2 YFSETQ. The CDR3 runs to 13 residues. This CDR3 is CASSLDRDSTQYF. For the CDR3, the DNA is TGCGCCAGCAGCTTGGACCGGGACTCCACGCAGTATTTT.

This clonotype was seen only a few times. The chain carries TRBV6-2 or TRBV6-3 and TRBJ1-1; TRBD1 agrees at 11 bases. In germline, CDR1 is MNHEY, CDR2 SVGEGT. This CDR3 has 15 residues. The J segment lost 5 bases and the V segment lost 10 bases, leaving 12 bases of the junction unmatched. The CDR3 DNA follows: TGTGCCACCCGACTTAGGGGGACAGGGGGAACTGAAGCTTTCTTT. Translating gives CATRLRGTGGTEAFF.

The DNA of the CDR3 is TGTGCCAGCAGCACAAGACTAGCGGGGGAGCAGTTCTTC. Protein product: CASSTRLAGEQFF. The chain employs TRBV7-9 and TRBJ2-1; 11 bases align to TRBD2. J gave up 10 bases and V 5 bases, and 4 bases lay outside the gene matches. Germline V gene data show CDR1 as SEHNR and CDR2 as FQNEAQ (reference sequence). The length of the CDR3 is 13 residues.

The chain recombines TRBV15 with TRBJ2-5, with TRBD1 matching over 8 bases. The CDR3 is 16 amino acids. Looked up from germline, CDR1 is LNHNV and CDR2 is YYDKDF (reference sequence). Trimming cost V 0 bases and J 5 bases; bases outside gene matches: 8. CDR3 bases: TGTGCCACCAGCAGAGATCAGGCAGGGGGCAGCGAGACCCAGTACTTC. It encodes CATSRDQAGGSETQYF.

This clonotype appeared many times. This rearrangement joins TRBV12-3 or TRBV12-4 to TRBJ1-5; TRBD1 might be the D (6 bases). CDR3 length: 15 amino acids. Trimming took 2 bases from V and 4 from J, leaving 12 bases between them. The DNA for the CDR3 is TGTGCCAGCAGTTTATGGGCACAGGGAAATCAGCCCCAGCATTTT. The encoded protein is CASSLWAQGNQPQHF.

The table lists this clonotype with a few counts. This chain uses TRBV7-2 with TRBJ2-1, with 7 bases aligning to TRBD2. The CDR3 has 15 residues. Germline trimming cut 0 bases from V and 2 bases from J; bases unmatched to any gene: 1. The germline gives CDR1 SGHTA, CDR2 FQGNSA. CDR3 loop: CASSLARGAYNEQFF. DNA for the CDR3: TGTGCCAGCAGCTTAGCTCGGGGGGCCTACAATGAGCAGTTCTTC.

This chain uses TRBV5-8 with TRBJ2-4; D gene unclear. V lost 0 bases and J lost 3, with 10 bases in between. The CDR3 is made up of 15 amino acids. Germline assignment: CDR1 SGHTS and CDR2 YDEGEE. In DNA form, the CDR3 reads TGTGCCAGCAGCTTGGAACAGACCATCAAAAACATTCAGTACTTC. Its translation is CASSLEQTIKNIQYF.

There are a few counts of this clonotype. The chain uses TRBV29-1 and TRBJ2-3; TRBD1 agrees at 7 bases. Germline CDR1 SQVTM, CDR2 ANQGSEA. With V trimmed by 5 bases and J by 0 bases, 2 bases remained unmatched. This CDR3 is built from 13 residues. The CDR3 DNA follows: TGCAGCGTTAGGACAGGCAGCACAGATACGCAGTATTTT. Its protein is CSVRTGSTDTQYF.

This clonotype was seen ten or more times. The chain is built from TRBV5-1 and TRBJ2-1; 10 nucleotides align to TRBD2. Trimming cost V 4 bases and J 3 bases; bases outside gene matches: 7. Germline V CDR1 and CDR2: SGHRS, YFSETQ. There are 16 residues in the CDR3. The CDR3 nucleotides are TGCGCCAGCAGCATACGGACTAGCGGCAACTACAATGAGCAGTTCTTC. Its protein product is CASSIRTSGNYNEQFF.

The chain joins TRBV5-1 to TRBJ2-5; 12 bases map to TRBD2. V trimming: 7 bases; J trimming: 2 bases; junction bases outside the gene matches: 6. The CDR3 length is 15 residues. Germline loops: CDR1 SGHRS, CDR2 YFSETQ. CDR3 bases: TGCGCCAGCTCCCGGACTAGCGGGGCTCAAGAGACCCAGTACTTC. This encodes CASSRTSGAQETQYF.

This clonotype was observed many times. The chain is built from TRBV2 and TRBJ2-1, with D tentatively TRBD1 (5 bases). V was pared by 4 bases and J by 7 bases, with 17 bases between. Germline V lookup: CDR1 SNHLY, CDR2 FYNNEI. There are 15 residues in the CDR3. The CDR3 DNA follows: TGTGCCAGCAGTGCTACGCAGGGTTTTGGAAATGAGCAGTTCTTC. It translates to CASSATQGFGNEQFF. Complete variable domain (other parts from reference TRBV2 and TRBJ2-1): EPEVTQTPSHQVTQMGQEVILRCVPISNHLYFYWYRQILGQKVEFLVSFYNNEISEKSEIFDDQFSVERPDGSNFTLKIRSTKLEDSAMYFCASSATQGFGNEQFFGPGTRLTVL.

This clonotype has just a few counts. The genes are TRBV7-6 and TRBJ2-3, with 8 bases that match TRBD2. CDR1 SGHVS and CDR2 FNYEAQ come from the germline V gene. This CDR3 is 15 amino acids long. Trimming took 6 bases from V and 4 from J; bases not matched to a gene: 9. CDR3 DNA: TGTGCCAGCAGGGCCCGGGGGGGGGGCCCAGATACGCAGTATTTT. It translates to CASRARGGGPDTQYF. Drawing the rest from reference TRBV7-6 and TRBJ2-3, the complete variable domain is GAGVSQSPRYKVTKRGQDVALRCDPISGHVSLYWYRQALGQGPEFLTYFNYEAQQDKSGLPNDRFSAERPEGSISTLTIQRTEQRDSAMYRCASRARGGGPDTQYFGPGTRLTVL.

This clonotype was counted many times. The CDR3 nucleotides read TGTGCCAGCAGTGAACTTCGCGGGGGGCCTAAAGAGACCCAGTACTTC. This gives the protein CASSELRGGPKETQYF. V usage is TRBV25-1 and J usage is TRBJ2-5, with 8 nucleotides matching TRBD2. Germline V lookup: CDR1 MGHDK, CDR2 SYGVNS. The J segment lost 3 bases and the V segment lost 2 bases, leaving 8 bases of the junction unmatched. This CDR3 has 16 amino acids.

This chain connects TRBV5-5 to TRBJ2-7, with D perhaps matching TRBD1 or TRBD2 (5 bases each). The V gene lost 4 bases and the J gene lost 4 bases, with 21 bases spanning the gap. The germline V gene has CDR1 SGHKS and CDR2 YYEKEE (reference sequence). The CDR3 sequence is 16 residues long. The CDR3: CASSLGDLGRLYEQYF. Here the CDR3 DNA reads TGTGCCAGCAGCCTAGGGGACCTGGGACGGCTTTACGAGCAGTACTTC.

This clonotype turned up a few times. The V and J genes are TRBV20-1 and TRBJ1-2; perhaps TRBD1 as D (5 bases). Germline V gives CDR1 DFQATT, CDR2 SNEGSKA (reference sequence). There are 13 residues in the CDR3. V dropped 1 base and J dropped 8 bases, with 14 bases sitting between them. CDR3 sequence reads: CSARGGGLEGYTF. DNA of the CDR3: TGCAGTGCTAGAGGCGGGGGACTGGAGGGCTACACCTTC.

The chain has TRBV11-2 and TRBJ2-7; D is unclear. CDR3 length: 14 amino acids. Germline assignment: CDR1 SGHAT and CDR2 FQNNGV. Trimming took 5 bases from V and 3 from J, leaving 14 bases between them. CDR3 loop: CASSPTPRNYEQYF. DNA of the CDR3: TGTGCCAGCAGCCCGACTCCCAGGAACTACGAGCAGTACTTC.

This clonotype has ten or more counts. The chain recombines TRBV7-2 with TRBJ1-2, with D perhaps TRBD1 (5 bases). Germline V gives CDR1 SGHTA, CDR2 FQGNSA. Trimming pared 2 bases from V and 4 bases from J, leaving 11 bases between. The CDR3 is made up of 14 amino acids. CDR3 region: CASSLRRAAYGYTF. The DNA of the CDR3 is TGTGCCAGCAGCTTACGCAGGGCCGCCTATGGCTACACCTTC.

The chain recombines TRBV20-1 with TRBJ2-1; TRBD1 aligns across 10 bases. CDR1 DFQATT and CDR2 SNEGSKA come from the germline V gene (reference sequence). V shed 5 bases and J 0 bases; nucleotides not matched to a gene: 10. The CDR3 loop spans 17 amino acids. In DNA, the CDR3 is TGCAGTGCTTTTCAGGGGGACAGGGGCTTCTCCTACAATGAGCAGTTCTTC. Residues: CSAFQGDRGFSYNEQFF.

This clonotype was recorded a few times. This chain uses TRBV5-6 with TRBJ1-1; TRBD1 matches at 9 bases. This CDR3 is built from 14 residues. Germline V gene data show CDR1 as SGHDT and CDR2 as YYEEEE. Losses at the gene ends were 3 bases for V and 6 bases for J; bases not matched to a gene: 6. CDR3 sequence: CASSSQGAEAEAFF. The CDR3 DNA sequence: TGTGCCAGCAGCTCACAGGGGGCCGAGGCTGAAGCTTTCTTT.

This clonotype was counted at least ten times. The rearrangement uses TRBV5-1 and TRBJ2-5; 7 bases line up with TRBD1. Germline V lookup: CDR1 SGHRS, CDR2 YFSETQ. Trimming at V came to 4 bases and at J to 5 bases, leaving 5 bases not matched to a gene. CDR3 size: 13 residues. As DNA, the CDR3 is TGCGCCAGCAGCGCGACAGGGCGGGAGACCCAGTACTTC. This translates into CASSATGRETQYF.

There are many counts of this clonotype. The chain recombines TRBV9 with TRBJ2-3; 13 bases agree with TRBD2. The CDR3 extends over 18 amino acids. Germline V gene data show CDR1 as SGDLS and CDR2 as YYNGEE. V lost 3 bases and J lost 2; bases outside the gene matches: 9. CDR3 sequence: CASSANLGLAGDTDTQYF. Written as DNA, the CDR3 is TGTGCCAGCAGCGCCAACCTCGGACTAGCGGGGGACACAGATACGCAGTATTTT.

V gene TRBV5-1 combines with J gene TRBJ2-7, with TRBD2 identical over 10 bases. V shed 4 bases and J 5 bases; nucleotides not matched to a gene: 6. Germline CDR1 and CDR2: SGHRS and YFSETQ. This CDR3 has 14 amino acids. The CDR3 loop is CASSIAGGVNEQYF. CDR3 coding DNA: TGCGCCAGCAGCATAGCGGGAGGAGTAAACGAGCAGTACTTC.

This clonotype occurred many times. CDR3 in DNA: TGTGCCAGCAGCTTGAAGGGGACTAACTACAATGAGCAGTTCTTC. Protein: CASSLKGTNYNEQFF. The rearrangement links TRBV7-9 to TRBJ2-1; 7 bases are a match to TRBD2. Trimming removed 3 bases from V and 3 bases from J; junction bases left unmatched: 5. Germline CDR1 is SEHNR and CDR2 is FQNEAQ (reference sequence). The CDR3 loop spans 15 amino acids.

The chain employs TRBV18 and TRBJ1-2; D is unclear. The V gene's germline CDR1 is KGHSH and CDR2 LQKENI. V was trimmed by 6 bases and J by 8 bases, leaving 19 bases between them. This CDR3 region has 14 residues. This CDR3 is CASSPSGITNGYTF. As DNA, the CDR3 is TGTGCCAGCTCGCCCTCCGGGATTACGAACGGCTACACCTTC.

At least ten counts were recorded for this clonotype. This chain joins TRBV20-1 and TRBJ2-1; TRBD2 agrees at 7 bases. This CDR3 spans 16 amino acids. Trimming at V came to 2 bases and at J to 4 bases, leaving 11 bases not matched to a gene. CDR1 is DFQATT, CDR2 SNEGSKA, per germline (reference sequence). CDR3 bases: TGCAGTGCTAGAACCTCAGGCGGGAGAGATTACAATGAGCAGTTCTTC. It codes for CSARTSGGRDYNEQFF.

This chain connects TRBV11-1 to TRBJ2-1, with 13 nucleotides matching TRBD2. CDR3 length: 14 amino acids. Germline loops: CDR1 SGHAT, CDR2 FQDESV (reference sequence). Germline trimming cut 4 bases from V and 14 bases from J; bases unmatched to any gene: 8. The DNA of the CDR3 is TGTGCCAGCAGCTCCCCCCGAACTAGCGGGAGGGAGTTCTTC. Translation: CASSSPRTSGREFF. The full variable domain, rest sourced from reference TRBV11-1 and TRBJ2-1, is EAEVAQSPRYKITEKSQAVAFWCDPISGHATLYWYRQILGQGPELLVQFQDESVVDDSQLPKDRFSAERLKGVDSTLKIQPAELGDSAMYLCASSSPRTSGREFFGPGTRLTVL.

The chain links TRBV4-3 to TRBJ2-3; TRBD2 aligns across 11 bases. Trimming removed 1 base from V and 6 bases from J; junction bases left unmatched: 6. Germline V gene sequence: CDR1 LGHNA, CDR2 YSLEER. CDR3 length equals 16 residues. CDR3 sequence: CASSQGSSGGRDTQYF. The DNA of the CDR3 is TGCGCCAGCAGCCAAGGATCTAGCGGGGGGCGGGATACGCAGTATTTT.

The chain links TRBV18 to TRBJ1-4; D call uncertain. Trimming cost V 2 bases and J 8 bases, with 9 bases left between them. CDR3 length: 13 amino acids. Germline-derived CDR1 and CDR2 are KGHSH and LQKENI. The CDR3 bases are TGTGCCAGCTCACCAGTTGTGGGGGAAAAACTGTTTTTT. Amino acid sequence: CASSPVVGEKLFF.